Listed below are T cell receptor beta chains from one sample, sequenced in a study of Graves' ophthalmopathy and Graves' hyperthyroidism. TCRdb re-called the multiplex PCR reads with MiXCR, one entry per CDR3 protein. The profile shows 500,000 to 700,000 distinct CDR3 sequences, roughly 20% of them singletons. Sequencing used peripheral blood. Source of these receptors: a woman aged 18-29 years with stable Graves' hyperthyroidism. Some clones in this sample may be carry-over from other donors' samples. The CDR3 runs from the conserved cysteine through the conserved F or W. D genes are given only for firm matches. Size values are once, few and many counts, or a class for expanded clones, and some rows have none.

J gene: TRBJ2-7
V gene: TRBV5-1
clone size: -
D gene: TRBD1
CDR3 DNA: TGCGCCAGCAGCTATGGACAGGGGGCTTCCGAGCAGTACTTC
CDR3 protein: CASSYGQGASEQYF

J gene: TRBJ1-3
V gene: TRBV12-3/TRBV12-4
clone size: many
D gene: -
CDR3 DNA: TGTGCCAGCAGCCCGGGGCGGCAGACTGGAAACACCATATATTTT
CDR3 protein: CASSPGRQTGNTIYF

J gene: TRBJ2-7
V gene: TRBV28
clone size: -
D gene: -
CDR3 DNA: TGTGCCAGCAGTTCCCTAGGCTTCGGGGAGACCTACGAGCAGTACTTC
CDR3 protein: CASSSLGFGETYEQYF

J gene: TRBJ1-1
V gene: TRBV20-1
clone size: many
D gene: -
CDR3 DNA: TGCAGTGCCAAACCTATCGACACTGAAGCTTTCTTT
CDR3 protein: CSAKPIDTEAFF

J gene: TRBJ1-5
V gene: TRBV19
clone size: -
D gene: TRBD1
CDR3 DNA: TGTGCCAGTAGTATACGGGGGCAGGGGGCTCCCAATCAGCCCCAGCATTTT
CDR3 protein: CASSIRGQGAPNQPQHF

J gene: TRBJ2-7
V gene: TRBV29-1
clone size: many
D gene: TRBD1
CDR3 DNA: TGCAGCGTTGAAGGAAACAGGGGAATTCAGTACTTC
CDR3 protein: CSVEGNRGIQYF

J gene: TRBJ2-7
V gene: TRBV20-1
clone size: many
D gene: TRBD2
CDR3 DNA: TGCAGTGCTAGAGATGCGGCGGGGGGGCCCTACGAGCAGTACTTC
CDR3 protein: CSARDAAGGPYEQYF

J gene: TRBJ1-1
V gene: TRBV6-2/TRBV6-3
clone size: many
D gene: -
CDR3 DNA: TGTGCCAGCAGCCCGGGGTGGACTGAAGCTTTCTTT
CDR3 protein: CASSPGWTEAFF

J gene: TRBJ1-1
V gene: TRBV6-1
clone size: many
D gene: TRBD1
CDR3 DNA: TGTGCCAGCAGCCGGGACAGGAAGGGTGAAGCTTTCTTT
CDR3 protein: CASSRDRKGEAFF

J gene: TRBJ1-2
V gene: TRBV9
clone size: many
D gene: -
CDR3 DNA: TGTGCCAGCAGCGAAACTGGGGGAGGCTACACCTTC
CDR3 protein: CASSETGGGYTF

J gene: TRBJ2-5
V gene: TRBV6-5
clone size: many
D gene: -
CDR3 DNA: TGTGCCAGCAGACCCCGACACCCCAAATCCCAAGAGACCCAGTACTTC
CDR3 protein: CASRPRHPKSQETQYF

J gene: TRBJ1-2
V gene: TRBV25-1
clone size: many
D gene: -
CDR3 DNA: TGTGCCAGCAGTCCCCGTTCGGGAGGCTACACCTTC
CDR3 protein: CASSPRSGGYTF

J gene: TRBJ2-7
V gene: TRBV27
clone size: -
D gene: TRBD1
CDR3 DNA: TGTGCCAGCAGTACGACAGGGTCTCCCTACGAGCAGTACTTC
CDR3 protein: CASSTTGSPYEQYF

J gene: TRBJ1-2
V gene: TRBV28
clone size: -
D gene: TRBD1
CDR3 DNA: TGTGCCAGCAGTTCCCGGGACAGGGAACTGGGAGGCTACACCTTC
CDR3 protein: CASSSRDRELGGYTF

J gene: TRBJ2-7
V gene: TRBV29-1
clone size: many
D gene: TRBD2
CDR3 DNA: TGCAGCGTTGAAGAGAAGAGGCTAGCGGGAGGGATCCCCCTCGAGCAGTACTTC
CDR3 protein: CSVEEKRLAGGIPLEQYF

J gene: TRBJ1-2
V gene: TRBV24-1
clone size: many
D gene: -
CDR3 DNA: TGTGCCACCAGTGATGCAGCAGGTGATGGCTACACCTTC
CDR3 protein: CATSDAAGDGYTF

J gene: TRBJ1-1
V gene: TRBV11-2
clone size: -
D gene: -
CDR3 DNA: TGTGCCAGCAGCGATTATTCTGACAGGACGAACACTGAAGCTTTCTTT
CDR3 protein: CASSDYSDRTNTEAFF